This TCR beta chain was documented in a study of blood T cells in healthy people across ages. Study-level findings and limits: As naive T cell percentage varied, TCR beta diversity correlated strongly with it.

This clonotype was seen more than once but under ten times. Its antigen is not identified. Germline V CDR1 and CDR2: LGHNA, YNFKEQ. The CDR3 runs 17 residues. The V gene lost 2 bases and the J gene lost 0 bases, with 17 bases spanning the gap. Next came a second PCR, run for about 6 to 11 cycles, which used a sample-barcoded 5' primer along with a J-beta primer mix. TCRdb re-analysed the 5' RACE reads in MiXCR, keeping a single row per CDR3 protein. The repertoire consists of more than 1,400,000 distinct CDR3 sequences, with 42% occurring once and the leading ten covering roughly 8.2%. The J gene is TRBJ2-7, the V gene TRBV4-2; D might be TRBD1 or TRBD2, each matching 6 bases. The TCR originated in a woman younger than 30 in good health. The sequencing sample was made of blood. In nucleotides, the CDR3 is TGTGCCAGCAGCCAACCCAGGGGCGGGACGAGCTCCTACGAGCAGTACTTC. Translation: CASSQPRGGTSSYEQYF.